This entry features one T cell receptor (beta chain) sequence. Antigen unknown. These data are taken from a study of T cell responses to AZD1222 COVID-19 vaccine. Clones were read by immunoSEQ multiplex PCR, and TCRdb kept only the in-frame ones, dropping some. The repertoire holds 91,000 or so clones, with 92% as singletons. The CDR3 length is 13 residues. The V gene's germline CDR1 is SGHNT and CDR2 YENEEA. The V end lost 4 bases, the J end lost 8 bases, and 14 bases lay between the germline ends. The study's findings and limits: Spike-wide vaccine-associated CD4 TCRs dominated at 160-218 and 743-854. All repertoire sampling was performed exclusively after the peak T cell response. Possibly, clonal diversity was underestimated; donors were largely white British and included more females. Baseline testing showed seropositivity in only six AZD1222 recipients.

This clonotype originated in an adult who received the AZD1222 COVID-19 vaccine. This rearrangement joins TRBV11-3 to TRBJ1-1; D possibly corresponds to TRBD1 (5 bases). This material consisted of peripheral blood, taken 28 days after the second AZD1222 dose. The CDR3 region is CASSSDPGAEAFF. The CDR3 coding sequence is TGTGCCAGCAGCTCGGACCCCGGGGCAGAAGCTTTCTTT.